This T cell receptor beta chain came from a study of CD8 T cells in ankylosing spondylitis. Study-wide results and limits: Matched ankylosing spondylitis synovial fluid reportedly contained a significantly enriched population of disease-linked clones.

TCRdb re-derived calls from the 5' RACE reads in MiXCR, one entry per CDR3 protein. The sample lists more than 250,000 distinct CDR3 sequences; under 14% were seen once. This CDR3 has 14 amino acids. The V gene end was trimmed by 0 bases and the J gene end by 8 bases; junction bases not matched to a gene: 3. This clonotype was counted ten times or more. Its specificity is not known. The sequenced material came from blood, either unsorted or a sorted T cell fraction (not recorded which). The V gene is TRBV12-3 or TRBV12-4, the J gene TRBJ2-1; 8 positions match TRBD1. This TCR was recovered from a female donor with ankylosing spondylitis or in good health (not recorded which). The CDR3 bases are TGTGCCAGCAGTTTAGCGGACAGGGAACATGAGCAGTTCTTC. This codes for CASSLADREHEQFF.